Below are 32 T cell receptor beta chains sequenced from a single sample in a study of beta chain features in type 1 diabetes. Every bit of the isolated RNA underwent reverse transcription, so sequencing read expressed TCRB transcripts. Libraries were prepared by immunoSEQ multiplex PCR; TCRdb keeps only in-frame clonotypes and omits some of them. The sample has 900,000 or so clones; 15% to 20% are singletons. The sequencing sample was made of naive CD4+ T cells from blood. The receptors were gathered from a woman under 30 in good health.

About this clone itself: An end of the junction differs from the germline gene, which may be a read error. The DNA of the CDR3 is TGTGCTAGCAGCTACCGGCCCCGGGAGACCCAGTACTTC. Translation: CASSYRPRETQYF. The genes are TRBV7-7 and TRBJ2-5; D uncertain. The CDR3 totals 13 residues. The germline V gene encodes CDR1 SSHAT and CDR2 FNYEAQ (reference sequence).

The table lists this clone with a few counts. This chain links TRBV28 with TRBJ2-7, with D unclear. Trimming took off 5 bases at V and 6 bases at J, with 11 bases between the two ends. Germline V gene data show CDR1 as MDHEN and CDR2 as SYDVKM. The CDR3 is made up of 12 amino acids. CDR3 loop: CASSTTPREQYF. In nucleotides, the CDR3 is TGTGCCAGCAGTACGACCCCGCGCGAGCAGTACTTC.

V usage is TRBV27 and J usage is TRBJ2-7; 9 positions match TRBD2. Germline V gene sequence: CDR1 MNHEY, CDR2 SMNVEV (reference sequence). The CDR3 runs to 14 residues. The junction had 9 bases not matched to a gene; V was cut back by 8 bases and J by 4 bases. The chain's CDR3 is CASGMKTSGYEQYF. CDR3 sequence (DNA): TGTGCCAGCGGGATGAAGACTAGCGGATACGAGCAGTACTTC.

The rearrangement joins TRBV5-4 to TRBJ1-2, with 10 bases that match TRBD1. CDR1 is SGHNT, CDR2 YYREEE, per germline (reference sequence). The CDR3 is 14 amino acids. J gave up 8 bases and V 0 bases, and 4 bases lay outside the gene matches. The CDR3 DNA sequence: TGTGCCAGCAGCTTGGGACAGGGGGCGGAGGGCTACACCTTC. This translates into CASSLGQGAEGYTF.

Concerning this clone: The sample contains more than one DNA sequence encoding this CDR3. The chain joins TRBV5-1 to TRBJ2-1; 11 bases are shared with TRBD1. CDR1 and CDR2 from the germline V gene are SGHRS and YFSETQ. This CDR3 has 15 residues. Trimming cost V 4 bases and J 6 bases; bases outside gene matches: 6. The CDR3 region has the DNA TGCGCCAGCAGCCTAGGACAGGGGGCCCGCAATGAGCAGTTCTTC. Protein product: CASSLGQGARNEQFF.

The chain employs TRBV25-1 and TRBJ2-7; possibly TRBD2 for D (5 bases). Trimming removed 2 bases from V and 7 bases from J, with 15 bases in between. CDR3 length: 14 residues. Germline values: CDR1 MGHDK, CDR2 SYGVNS. In DNA form, the CDR3 reads TGTGCCAGCAGTGAACTCCTGGGGAGTACTGAGCAGTACTTC. Its translation is CASSELLGSTEQYF.

This clone was recorded a few times. V is TRBV10-3 and J is TRBJ1-5; 8 bases align to TRBD1. V lost 8 bases, J lost 0 bases, and 0 bases stayed unmatched. CDR3 length: 13 amino acids. Germline loops: CDR1 ENHRY, CDR2 SYGVKD. The CDR3 bases are TGTGCCATCGGACAGGGTAGCAATCAGCCCCAGCATTTT. Protein product: CAIGQGSNQPQHF.

This clone was found a few times. V usage is TRBV10-3 and J usage is TRBJ1-5; 8 bases are a match to TRBD1. With V trimmed by 4 bases and J by 11 bases, 10 bases remained unmatched. The CDR3 covers 14 residues. Germline lookup yields CDR1 ENHRY and CDR2 SYGVKD. The CDR3 nucleotides read TGTGCCATCAGTGGGACAGGGACAGCCGTGGCCCAGCATTTT. Residues: CAISGTGTAVAQHF.

This clone was picked up a small number of times. The J gene is TRBJ2-5, the V gene TRBV29-1, with a possible D match to TRBD2 (6 bases). CDR3 length: 13 amino acids. Between the trimmed V and J ends, which lost 7 bases and 1 base, there was a span of 13 bases. Germline CDR1 SQVTM, CDR2 ANQGSEA. CDR3 region: CSAILALQETQYF. As DNA, the CDR3 is TGCAGCGCCATTCTAGCGCTCCAAGAGACCCAGTACTTC.

This clone was counted between two and nine times. In the same sample, other DNA sequences code for this CDR3. This chain joins TRBV7-9 and TRBJ2-6, with D hard to call. The CDR3 is 14 amino acids. Trimming removed 1 base at V and 2 bases at J, with 3 bases between. CDR1 and CDR2 (germline): SEHNR, FQNEAQ (reference sequence). The CDR3 loop reads CASSLVAGANVLTF. The CDR3 bases are TGTGCCAGCAGCTTAGTTGCTGGGGCCAACGTCCTGACTTTC.

The rearrangement joins TRBV5-1 to TRBJ2-5, with a tentative D call TRBD1 (5 bases). The J call may be wrong; the DNA end is better matched by TRBJ2-7. This CDR3 spans 14 amino acids. The germline gives CDR1 SGHRS, CDR2 YFSETQ. DNA for the CDR3: TGCGCCAGCTCCTCCCAGGGCACTAACTACGAGCAGTACTTC. Its translation: CASSSQGTNYEQYF.

The chain is built from TRBV27 and TRBJ2-7; possible D gene TRBD1, 6 bases. The CDR3 covers 13 residues. Germline V gene sequence: CDR1 MNHEY, CDR2 SMNVEV (reference sequence). Trimming left V 5 bases short and J 2 bases short, with 10 bases between. CDR3 coding DNA: TGTGCCAGCAGTGTCCGGACAGCCTACGAGCAGTACTTC. Residues: CASSVRTAYEQYF.

A few counts support this clone. The V and J genes are TRBV7-2 and TRBJ2-1, with 8 nucleotides matching TRBD2. This CDR3 region has 15 residues. Per the germline V gene, CDR1 is SGHTA and CDR2 is FQGNSA. V was pared by 5 bases and J by 5 bases, with 8 bases of the junction left unmatched. CDR3 amino acids: CASSPPSGSHNEQFF. The CDR3 DNA sequence: TGTGCCAGCAGCCCCCCTAGCGGGTCCCACAATGAGCAGTTCTTC.

This clone was detected only a few times. The gene calls are TRBV10-3 and TRBJ2-2, with D possibly TRBD1 on 5 matching bases. The germline gives CDR1 ENHRY, CDR2 SYGVKD. The CDR3 runs to 16 residues. V gave up 4 bases and J gave up 1 base, with 13 bases separating them. CDR3 residues: CAISGVGALNTGELFF. CDR3 DNA sequence: TGTGCCATCAGTGGCGTAGGGGCCCTGAACACCGGGGAGCTGTTTTTT.

The V and J genes are TRBV7-9 and TRBJ2-1, with D perhaps matching TRBD1 (6 bases). V lost 1 base, J lost 8 bases, and 12 bases lay in between. CDR3 length: 14 amino acids. Germline CDR1 and CDR2: SEHNR and FQNEAQ (reference sequence). The CDR3 loop reads CASSLEGRGDEQFF. As DNA, the CDR3 is TGTGCCAGCAGCTTAGAAGGCAGGGGCGATGAGCAGTTCTTC.

CDR3 sequence: CASSTTKTATWELFF. CDR3 in DNA: TGTGCCAGCAGCACCACGAAGACAGCTACCTGGGAGCTGTTTTTT. This chain connects TRBV7-8 to TRBJ2-2, with TRBD1 as a possible D gene (5 bases). Germline V gene sequence: CDR1 SGHVS, CDR2 FQNEAQ. V was shortened by 5 bases and J by 9 bases, with 19 bases between the two germline ends. The CDR3 extends over 15 amino acids.

This clone was seen more than once but under ten times. The V and J genes are TRBV29-1 and TRBJ2-1, with D uncertain. Germline CDR1 is SQVTM and CDR2 is ANQGSEA. This CDR3 spans 12 amino acids. V shed 5 bases and J shed 4 bases, with 9 bases lying between them. CDR3 sequence (DNA): TGCAGCGTTAAGGCGGTATACAATGAGCAGTTCTTC. It specifies CSVKAVYNEQFF.

The chain joins TRBV5-1 to TRBJ2-1; TRBD2 matches 11 bases. The ends lost 0 bases at V and 1 base at J; junction bases unmatched: 12. The CDR3 has 20 amino acids. Germline CDR1 and CDR2: SGHRS and YFSETQ. The CDR3 protein is CASSLGGLAAPKWSYNEQFF. The CDR3 region has the DNA TGCGCCAGCAGCTTGGGGGGACTAGCGGCCCCCAAGTGGTCCTACAATGAGCAGTTCTTC.

Note on this clone: A single base separates this from a much larger clone, so it may be a read error. Other DNA variants within this sample encode the same CDR3. The chain has TRBV18 and TRBJ1-1; D remains ambiguous. Germline V gene lookup returns CDR1 KGHSH and CDR2 LQKENI. The CDR3 consists of 13 residues. V lost 3 bases and J lost 1, with 6 bases in between. The CDR3 region is CASSPQENTEAFF. CDR3 DNA: TGTGCCAGCTCACCCCAAGAGAACACTGAAGCTTTCTTT.

Notes on this clone: Different DNA sequences within this sample yield the same CDR3. This chain links TRBV7-3 with TRBJ2-3, with unresolved D. In germline, CDR1 is SGHTA, CDR2 FQGTGA. Trimming cost V 5 bases and J 0 bases, with 9 bases left between them. The CDR3 has 14 residues. This chain's CDR3 is CASSPGTSTDTQYF. For the CDR3, the DNA is TGTGCCAGCAGCCCAGGCACTAGCACAGATACGCAGTATTTT.

Only a few counts were recorded for this clone. This sequence joins TRBV25-1 and TRBJ2-5; weak D call: TRBD2 (7 bases). CDR3 size: 14 residues. Germline-derived CDR1 and CDR2 are MGHDK and SYGVNS. Trimming removed 3 bases from V and 5 bases from J, with 13 bases in between. The CDR3 sequence: CASSDSGGAETQYF. CDR3 coding DNA: TGTGCCAGCAGTGATTCGGGGGGCGCGGAGACCCAGTACTTC.

The sample holds a few counts of this clone. V is TRBV4-3 and J is TRBJ2-7, with 12 bases aligning to TRBD2. The germline V gene encodes CDR1 LGHNA and CDR2 YSLEER. The CDR3 consists of 15 residues. V trimming: 3 bases; J trimming: 6 bases; junction bases outside the gene matches: 6. The CDR3 region has the DNA TGCGCCAGCAGCCAGACGACTAGCGGGAGCCGCGAGCAGTACTTC. The encoded protein is CASSQTTSGSREQYF.

This clone has just a few counts. The V gene is TRBV2, the J gene TRBJ2-3; perhaps TRBD1 as D (6 bases). Trimming took off 6 bases at V and 3 bases at J, with 13 bases between the two ends. The CDR3 runs 14 residues. The germline V gene encodes CDR1 SNHLY and CDR2 FYNNEI. The CDR3 loop reads CASRARTETDTQYF. The CDR3 nucleotides are TGTGCCAGCAGGGCCAGGACAGAAACAGATACGCAGTATTTT. Full variable domain (remainder filled in from reference TRBV2 and TRBJ2-3): EPEVTQTPSHQVTQMGQEVILRCVPISNHLYFYWYRQILGQKVEFLVSFYNNEISEKSEIFDDQFSVERPDGSNFTLKIRSTKLEDSAMYFCASRARTETDTQYFGPGTRLTVL.

V gene TRBV18 combines with J gene TRBJ2-5, with 8 bases that match TRBD2. J lost 4 bases, V lost 5 bases, and 6 bases had no gene match. The CDR3 totals 14 residues. Germline values: CDR1 KGHSH, CDR2 LQKENI. CDR3 nucleotides: TGTGCCAGCTCAAGCTCGGCGGGAGGAGAGACCCAGTACTTC. Translation gives CASSSSAGGETQYF.

This chain connects TRBV28 to TRBJ1-3; D is perhaps TRBD1 (5 bases). Trimming took off 3 bases at V and 4 bases at J, with 13 bases between the two ends. There are 15 residues in the CDR3. CDR1 is MDHEN, CDR2 SYDVKM, per germline. DNA for the CDR3: TGTGCCAGCAGTTTTTCCCCTAGGGGAGGAAACACCATATATTTT. Its protein is CASSFSPRGGNTIYF.

V is TRBV6-5 and J is TRBJ2-3; D may be TRBD2 (5 bases). Trimming pared 0 bases from V and 7 bases from J, leaving 11 bases between. CDR3 length: 14 amino acids. The germline CDR1 and CDR2 sequences are MNHEY and SVGAGI. In DNA, the CDR3 is TGTGCCAGCAGTTACTCGTCGACTACCAATACGCAGTATTTT. This sequence encodes CASSYSSTTNTQYF.

This clone has more than one count but fewer than ten. V usage is TRBV11-2 and J usage is TRBJ2-1; the D gene is possibly TRBD2 (7 bases). This CDR3 has 15 residues. Germline V gene sequence: CDR1 SGHAT, CDR2 FQNNGV. Trimming stripped 5 bases from V and 5 bases from J, with 16 bases between. CDR3: CASSRPRGGHNEQFF. CDR3 DNA sequence: TGTGCCAGCAGCCGCCCAAGGGGGGGCCACAATGAGCAGTTCTTC.

This clone was seen only a few times. The chain joins TRBV29-1 to TRBJ2-1, with TRBD2 identical over 11 bases. Trimming cost V 4 bases and J 7 bases; bases outside gene matches: 6. Per germline, CDR1 SQVTM and CDR2 ANQGSEA. The CDR3 loop spans 14 amino acids. The CDR3 bases are TGCAGCGTTGCCAAGCGACTAGCGGGAAATGAGCAGTTCTTC. Its translation is CSVAKRLAGNEQFF.

The chain uses TRBV6-5 and TRBJ1-2; D remains ambiguous. Germline V lookup: CDR1 MNHEY, CDR2 SVGAGI. Trimming removed 2 bases from V and 7 bases from J, with 11 bases in between. This CDR3 spans 13 amino acids. The CDR3 sequence: CASSYRSSGGYTF. The CDR3, as DNA: TGTGCCAGCAGTTACCGGTCCAGTGGTGGCTACACCTTC.

The sample holds a few counts of this clone. The V call is TRBV7-2, the J call TRBJ2-2; D gene uncertain. V was shortened by 2 bases and J by 1 base, with 11 bases between the two germline ends. Per germline, CDR1 SGHTA and CDR2 FQGNSA. CDR3 length: 16 amino acids. The CDR3 loop reads CASSLRSSRNTGELFF. The CDR3 DNA reads as TGTGCCAGCAGCTTACGAAGTTCGAGGAACACCGGGGAGCTGTTTTTT.

This clone has a handful of counts. V gene TRBV4-2 combines with J gene TRBJ2-3; no clear D gene. Germline V gene sequence: CDR1 LGHNA, CDR2 YNFKEQ. The CDR3 is 15 amino acids. Trimming took off 1 base at V and 2 bases at J, with 10 bases between the two ends. As DNA, the CDR3 is TGTGCCAGCAGCCAAGCTGCCAAGCCCACAGATACGCAGTATTTT. Translating gives CASSQAAKPTDTQYF.

V is TRBV29-1 and J is TRBJ2-1, with TRBD1 matching 7 bases. The V gene's germline CDR1 is SQVTM and CDR2 ANQGSEA. CDR3 size: 12 residues. J was trimmed by 5 bases and V by 8 bases; bases with no gene match: 6. CDR3 protein: CSFRGQNNEQFF. The CDR3 DNA is TGCAGCTTCCGGGGACAGAACAATGAGCAGTTCTTC.